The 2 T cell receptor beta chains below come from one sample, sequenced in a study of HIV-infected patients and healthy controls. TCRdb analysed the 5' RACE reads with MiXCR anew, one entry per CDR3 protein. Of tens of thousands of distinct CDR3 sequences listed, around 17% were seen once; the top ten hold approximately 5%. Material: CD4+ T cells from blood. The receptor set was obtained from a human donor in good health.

This chain's CDR3 is CASSLLIQGARYF. As DNA, the CDR3 is TGTGCCAGCAGTTTGCTGATTCAGGGGGCGCGGTACTTC. The chain joins TRBV12-3 or TRBV12-4 to TRBJ2-7; TRBD1 agrees at 8 bases. J was trimmed by 12 bases and V by 3 bases; bases with no gene match: 10. This CDR3 is 13 amino acids long.

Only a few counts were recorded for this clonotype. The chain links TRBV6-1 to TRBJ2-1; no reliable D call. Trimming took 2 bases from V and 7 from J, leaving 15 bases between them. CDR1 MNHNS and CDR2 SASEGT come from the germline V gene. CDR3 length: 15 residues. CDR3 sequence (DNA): TGTGCCAGCAGTGAATTTAGTTCCGCCAAAAATGAGCAGTTCTTC. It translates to CASSEFSSAKNEQFF.